The 13 T cell receptor beta chains in this list originate from one sample, sequenced in a study of cytomegalovirus exposure and HLA in healthy donors. 13 Jbeta primers and 60 Vbeta primers were used for the PCR. Libraries were prepared by immunoSEQ multiplex PCR; TCRdb keeps only in-frame clonotypes and omits some of them. The repertoire holds roughly 140,000 clones, with roughly 79% as singletons. Sequencing input: PBMCs. These receptors came from a male donor in good health and CMV-seronegative.

This clone was recorded once. The rearrangement uses TRBV6-1 and TRBJ1-2; D is uncertain. Looked up from germline, CDR1 is MNHNS and CDR2 is SASEGT. The CDR3 totals 13 residues. V was shortened by 6 bases and J by 5 bases, with 13 bases between the two germline ends. The CDR3: CASSPADYYGYTF. The CDR3 DNA follows: TGTGCCAGCAGCCCAGCTGACTATTATGGCTACACCTTC.

This chain's CDR3 is CASSLGDSGNYGYTF. The CDR3, as DNA: TGTGCCAGCAGCTTGGGGGACAGCGGTAACTATGGCTACACCTTC. The chain couples TRBV5-5 to TRBJ1-2; 7 bases fit TRBD1. V lost 0 bases and J lost 1; bases outside the gene matches: 3. CDR1 SGHKS and CDR2 YYEKEE come from the germline V gene (reference sequence). The CDR3 loop spans 15 amino acids.

A word on this clone: A junction boundary mismatches the germline segment, possibly from a read error. The J gene is TRBJ1-1, the V gene TRBV9; TRBD1 agrees at 7 bases. Germline V CDR1 and CDR2: SGDLS, YYNGEE. CDR3 length: 16 amino acids. The CDR3 is CAGSVGQVYTNTEAFF. CDR3 sequence (DNA): TGTGCCGGCAGCGTAGGACAGGTTTACACGAACACTGAAGCTTTCTTT.

The rearrangement joins TRBV11-2 to TRBJ2-1; D is unresolved. The V end lost 0 bases, the J end lost 2 bases, and 8 bases lay between the germline ends. In germline, CDR1 is SGHAT, CDR2 FQNNGV. The CDR3 loop spans 15 amino acids. CDR3 nucleotides: TGTGCCAGCAGCTTAGATCTTGCTACCTACAATGAGCAGTTCTTC. This sequence encodes CASSLDLATYNEQFF.

The rearrangement uses TRBV4-1 and TRBJ1-4, with TRBD1 matching over 7 bases. The CDR3 covers 16 residues. With V trimmed by 4 bases and J by 6 bases, 11 bases remained unmatched. Germline V gives CDR1 MGHRA, CDR2 YSYEKL. As DNA, the CDR3 is TGCGCCAGCAGCCGAGAACCGGGACAGCCAGATGAAAAACTGTTTTTT. Protein: CASSREPGQPDEKLFF.

This rearrangement joins TRBV9 to TRBJ1-5; 7 bases are shared with TRBD1. The germline V gene has CDR1 SGDLS and CDR2 YYNGEE. This CDR3 spans 14 amino acids. Germline trimming cut 0 bases from V and 7 bases from J; bases unmatched to any gene: 4. This CDR3 is CASSVGAGGQPQHF. In DNA form, the CDR3 reads TGTGCCAGCAGCGTAGGGGCAGGGGGACAGCCCCAGCATTTT.

This clone was observed a handful of times. The CDR3 DNA sequence: TGTGCCAGCAGTGAAGCAAGAACAGGTGGAAACACCATATATTTT. As protein: CASSEARTGGNTIYF. The chain recombines TRBV2 with TRBJ1-3; possible D gene TRBD1, 5 bases. This CDR3 has 15 amino acids. Germline V gene lookup returns CDR1 SNHLY and CDR2 FYNNEI. Trimming removed 0 bases at V and 3 bases at J, with 9 bases between.

The CDR3 region is CASSIPGTGRNTGELFF. As DNA, the CDR3 is TGTGCCAGCAGCATCCCCGGGACAGGTCGAAACACCGGGGAGCTGTTTTTT. V and J are TRBV7-9 and TRBJ2-2, with 8 bases identical to TRBD1. Per the germline V gene, CDR1 is SEHNR and CDR2 is FQNEAQ (reference sequence). The trim removed 5 bases at V and 2 bases at J, leaving 10 bases unmatched. The CDR3 has 17 residues.

The J gene is TRBJ2-3, the V gene TRBV9, with TRBD2 identical over 11 bases. Germline values: CDR1 SGDLS, CDR2 YYNGEE. J gave up 0 bases and V 0 bases, and 3 bases lay outside the gene matches. The CDR3 length is 17 residues. As DNA, the CDR3 is TGTGCCAGCAGCGTAGCGCCTAGCGGGGGGAGCACAGATACGCAGTATTTT. Amino acids: CASSVAPSGGSTDTQYF. The variable domain in full, completed from reference TRBV9 and TRBJ2-3, reads DSGVTQTPKHLITATGQRVTLRCSPRSGDLSVYWYQQSLDQGLQFLIQYYNGEERAKGNILERFSAQQFPDLHSELNLSSLELGDSALYFCASSVAPSGGSTDTQYFGPGTRLTVL.

This sequence joins TRBV27 and TRBJ1-2, with a possible D match to TRBD1 (6 bases). Germline loops: CDR1 MNHEY, CDR2 SMNVEV (reference sequence). This CDR3 spans 15 amino acids. Trimming removed 1 base from V and 4 bases from J, with 13 bases in between. This CDR3 is CASSLWGGQPYGYTF. CDR3 coding DNA: TGTGCCAGCAGTTTATGGGGGGGCCAACCCTATGGCTACACCTTC.

This clone has at least ten counts. J is TRBJ2-2 and V is TRBV5-1; possible D gene TRBD1, 6 bases. V lost 4 bases and J 1 base, leaving 11 bases between the germline ends. Germline CDR1 and CDR2: SGHRS and YFSETQ. This CDR3 comprises 15 residues. For the CDR3, the DNA is TGCGCCAGCAGCCCTTGGGGGCAGAACACCGGGGAGCTGTTTTTT. Its translation: CASSPWGQNTGELFF.

This clone appeared a single time. The rearrangement links TRBV6-1 to TRBJ2-7; 11 bases map to TRBD1. V lost 7 bases and J lost 3; bases outside the gene matches: 8. The CDR3 totals 15 residues. Looked up from germline, CDR1 is MNHNS and CDR2 is SASEGT. CDR3 residues: CASTRGDRGNYEQYF. In nucleotides, the CDR3 is TGTGCCAGCACTAGAGGGGACAGGGGGAACTACGAGCAGTACTTC.

This clone turned up a few times. The chain is built from TRBV5-1 and TRBJ1-4; 11 positions agree with TRBD1. V dropped 3 bases and J dropped 7; count of bases not matched to a gene: 8. The CDR3 has 16 residues. CDR1 is SGHRS and CDR2 is YFSETQ in the germline V gene. The CDR3: CASSSRPGQGVEKLFF. The DNA for the CDR3 is TGCGCCAGCAGCTCTCGTCCGGGACAGGGGGTTGAAAAACTGTTTTTT.